This is a list of T cell receptor beta chains from one sample in a study of cytomegalovirus exposure and HLA in healthy donors. The assay was immunoSEQ multiplex PCR, and TCRdb's table has in-frame clones only and misses some. The data contain some 99,000 clones, roughly 70% of them singletons. Sequenced sample: PBMCs. The receptors were sampled from a man aged 35 to 55 in good health and CMV-seronegative. Both conserved end residues are part of each CDR3. Fields, in order: J gene, clone size, V gene, CDR3 protein. Only some rows state a clone size, as once, few, many or a class for expanded clones.

TRBJ1-1 | few | TRBV5-5 | CASSLVGGNSEAFF
TRBJ2-5 | NA | TRBV5-1 | CASRRQDNQETQYF
TRBJ2-1 | NA | TRBV6-6 | CASSYKESSYNEQFF
TRBJ1-6 | NA | TRBV7-9 | CASSFEDSNSPLHF
TRBJ1-3 | NA | TRBV13 | CASSSRQSLNTIYF
TRBJ1-2 | NA | TRBV6-5 | CASSSKTGQAFYGYTF
TRBJ1-4 | NA | TRBV4-1 | CASSQNFPEKLFF
TRBJ2-7 | NA | TRBV5-4 | CASSWGQGNYEQYF
TRBJ1-6 | NA | TRBV25-1 | CASSSQGLVSPLHF
TRBJ2-3 | NA | TRBV2 | CASSTTGARSTDTQYF
TRBJ2-5 | NA | TRBV4-3 | CASSRHRAEETQYF
TRBJ1-4 | NA | TRBV4-1 | CASSQDVTGREKLFF
TRBJ2-1 | NA | TRBV28 | CASSPSRQGVGANEQFF
TRBJ2-3 | NA | TRBV18 | CASSPGAGGGDTQYF
TRBJ2-3 | NA | TRBV7-9 | CASSLPLGQDLDTQYF
NA | NA | TRBV2 | CASSEAPGTSYEQYF
TRBJ1-4 | few | TRBV10-3 | CAISLTGPNEKLFF
TRBJ2-3 | NA | TRBV19 | CASSSGGEDTQYF
TRBJ2-5 | NA | TRBV19 | CASSIGLEETQYF
TRBJ1-1 | few | TRBV7-2 | CASSLGPRAITEAFF
TRBJ2-7 | NA | TRBV7-9 | CASSSLTTGVYEQYF
TRBJ1-6 | NA | TRBV15 | CATSRGEGYGSPLHF
TRBJ1-5 | few | TRBV28 | CASTRSGTGDNQPQHF
TRBJ1-2 | NA | TRBV27 | CASSPSQGLANYGYTF
TRBJ1-1 | NA | TRBV5-4 | CASSFPGNENTEAFF
TRBJ1-4 | once | TRBV28 | CASSLRGTNEKLFF
TRBJ1-2 | NA | TRBV7-9 | CASSFRGTDNYGYTF
TRBJ2-5 | NA | TRBV2 | CASRESPAGVSETQYF
TRBJ2-3 | NA | TRBV5-4 | CASSLGGGGTDTQYF
TRBJ2-7 | NA | TRBV7-9 | CASSYGGLTYEQYF
TRBJ2-5 | NA | TRBV9 | CASSSGQTETQYF
TRBJ2-7 | NA | TRBV7-9 | CSSSLAAGTGTNEQYF
TRBJ1-1 | NA | TRBV19 | CASTRFGQGASRTEAFF